This TCR beta chain was found in a study of CD8+ T cells in alopecia areata. At the level of the study: Treated patients were given 5 to 10 mg oral tofacitinib twice daily.

The treatment here: oral pan-JAK inhibitor, 5-10 mg twice daily. Germline V gene data show CDR1 as SQVTM and CDR2 as ANQGSEA. V was shortened by 3 bases and J by 0 bases, with 8 bases between the two germline ends. CDR3 length equals 13 residues. This clone was seen more than once but under ten times. Its antigen is unidentified. Extracted RNA was reverse transcribed, and the resulting cDNA served as sequencing template. Profiling relied on immunoSEQ multiplex PCR, and the TCRdb table lists in-frame clones only, not all of them. The data show 90,000 to 150,000 clones, 50% to 55% seen once. Study-level results: During tofacitinib treatment, many expanded lesional clones remained in scalp and blood. Across lesional scalp, and particularly alopecia totalis/universalis, clonality surpassed that of normal scalp.

The source material was CD4+ T cells sorted from blood, sampled at week 4, from a patient treated with tofacitinib. This TCR was sampled from a human donor with alopecia areata. The chain links TRBV29-1 to TRBJ2-5, with D unclear. In nucleotides, the CDR3 is TGCAGCGTTGACCCGACACACCAAGAGACCCAGTACTTC. The encoded protein is CSVDPTHQETQYF.